This TCR beta chain stems from a study of blood T cell repertoires in COVID-19. Germline V gene lookup returns CDR1 SGHVS and CDR2 FNYEAQ. This CDR3 has 16 amino acids. V gave up 2 bases and J gave up 5 bases, with 19 bases separating them. Using immunoSEQ multiplex PCR, the repertoire was profiled, and TCRdb retains in-frame clones only, with some absent. The table has roughly 240,000 clones, 65% to 90% seen once. The sequence derives from a man in his forties or fifties with COVID-19, enrolled during active disease. The chain recombines TRBV7-6 with TRBJ2-7; D is perhaps TRBD1 (6 bases). The material sequenced was peripheral blood. The CDR3 reads CASSLPSGASGDEQYF. DNA for the CDR3: TGTGCCAGCAGCTTACCGTCAGGGGCCTCCGGCGACGAGCAGTACTTC.